The T cell receptor (beta chain) under discussion was sequenced for a study of OX40 agonist ivuxolimab in advanced cancers. Some background on the complete study: The costimulatory receptor OX40 (CD134) was targeted by ivuxolimab, a fully human IgG2 agonistic monoclonal antibody. Intravenous ivuxolimab was administered to patients every 2 weeks at six dose levels: 0.01, 0.1, 0.3, 1.5, 3 and 10 mg/kg. Of the approximately 53 patients in dose escalation, approximately 20 had hepatocellular carcinoma, some 15 had melanoma, 9 had renal cell carcinoma and 9 had head and neck cancer. In the dose-escalation cohort, approximately 83% of patients were male, and the mean age was roughly 56 years with a range of roughly 20 to 79. Patients were allowed to have had prior anti-PD-1, anti-PD-L1 or anti-CTLA-4 therapy, and approximately 40% of the dose-escalation patients had been treated with checkpoint inhibitors. Partial responses occurred in three dose-escalation patients, of whom one had hepatocellular carcinoma and two had cutaneous melanoma. Peripheral TCRbeta sequencing aimed to test whether ivuxolimab altered TCR sequence diversity and caused clonal T-cell expansion. The paper describes the monotherapy dose-escalation part (N ≈ 49 patients) of the phase I trial of ivuxolimab.

Study-level results and caveats: After ivuxolimab, CD8+ T cells had more expanded clones than CD4+ T cells on average. Antigen specificity was not determined for the clonally expanded peripheral T cells. In partial responders in the 0.1-3.0 mg/kg groups, normalized peripheral clonal expansion was found to be among the lowest, especially among CD8+ T cells. Low levels of normalized T-cell clonal expansion were also shown by some nonresponding patients. At doses of 0.1 to 3.0 mg/kg, clonal expansion of both CD4+ and CD8+ blood T cells was observed from baseline to week 6.

For sequencing of the TCRbeta CDR3 region, genomic DNA was extracted from the sorted cells. The immunoSEQ Assay was used to sequence the TCRbeta CDR3 regions. The table comes from immuneACCESS by way of TCRdb, which keeps in-frame sequences with V and J called. Part of the clones is missing from these tables; in studies checked, under half for an unresolved V gene and the rest for unknown reasons. A total of under 50,000 clones appear in this sample, roughly 85% of them only once. 6.5% to 9% of the sample is in the top ten clones. The trial excluded patients who had a history of autoimmune disease or who were on systemic immunosuppression. Peripheral blood for TCR sequencing was collected from all dose cohorts at baseline, on cycle 4 day 1, and on cycle 7 day 1. The samples were drawn from a first-in-human, open-label, multicenter phase I dose-escalation trial of ivuxolimab. Adults with locally advanced or metastatic melanoma, renal cell carcinoma, hepatocellular carcinoma or head and neck squamous cell carcinoma were enrolled in the trial. Before TCR sequencing, CD4+ T cells and CD8+ T cells were sorted from peripheral blood as separate populations.

V loses 0 bases at its end and J loses 3 bases; junction bases beyond the gene matches: 5. Its CDR3 holds 15 amino acids, cysteine through phenylalanine. Only CDR3 DNA is held: 45 bases, read in frame from base 1. The germline V gene specifies SGHDN as CDR1 and FVKESK as CDR2. About this clone itself: Its antigen target is currently unknown. No quality values exist for individual bases; no much larger clone is one base distant.

This TCR came from an adult with an advanced solid tumor such as melanoma, head and neck, liver or kidney cancer. Sequencing used CD4+ or CD8+ T cells sorted from blood, obtained in a trial of the OX40 agonist ivuxolimab. The receptor chain draws on TRBV14 and TRBJ2-7; the central 7 bases match TRBD2. The CDR3 loop reads CASSQEPSGFYEQYF. The DNA sequence is as follows: TGTGCCAGCAGCCAAGAGCCTAGCGGATTCTACGAGCAGTACTTC.